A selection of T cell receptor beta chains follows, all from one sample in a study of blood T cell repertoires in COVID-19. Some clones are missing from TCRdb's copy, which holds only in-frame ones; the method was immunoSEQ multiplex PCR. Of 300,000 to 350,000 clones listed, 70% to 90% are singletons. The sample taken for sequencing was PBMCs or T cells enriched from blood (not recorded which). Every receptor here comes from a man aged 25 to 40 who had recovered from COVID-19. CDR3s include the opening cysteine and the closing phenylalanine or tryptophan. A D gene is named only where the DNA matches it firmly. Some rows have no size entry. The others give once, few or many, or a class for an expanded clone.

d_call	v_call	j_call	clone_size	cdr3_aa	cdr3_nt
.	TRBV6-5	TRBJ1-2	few	CASRPTGSQSYGYTF	TGTGCCAGCAGACCCACGGGGTCCCAATCCTATGGCTACACCTTC
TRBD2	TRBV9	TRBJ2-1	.	CASSVASLAGNNEQFF	TGTGCCAGCAGCGTAGCGAGTCTAGCGGGTAACAATGAGCAGTTCTTC
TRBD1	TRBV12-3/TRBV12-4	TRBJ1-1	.	CASTETGGTEAFF	TGTGCCAGCACCGAGACAGGGGGCACTGAAGCTTTCTTT
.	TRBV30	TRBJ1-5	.	CAWTGGNQPQHF	TGTGCCTGGACAGGGGGCAATCAGCCCCAGCATTTT
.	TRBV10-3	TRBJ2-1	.	CAINPDRISYNEQFF	TGTGCCATCAATCCCGACAGGATCTCCTACAATGAGCAGTTCTTC
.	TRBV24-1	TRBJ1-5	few	CATSDFFLGGNQPQHF	TGTGCCACCAGTGATTTTTTTCTAGGGGGAAATCAGCCCCAGCATTTT
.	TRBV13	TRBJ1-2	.	CASSLVGAGYYGYTF	TGTGCCAGCAGCTTAGTTGGGGCAGGGTACTATGGCTACACCTTC
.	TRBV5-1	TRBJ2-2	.	CASSPFSAGVNTGELFF	TGCGCCAGCAGCCCCTTTTCGGCGGGTGTGAACACCGGGGAGCTGTTTTTT
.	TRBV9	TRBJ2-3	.	CASSVDGVSSTDTQYF	TGTGCCAGCAGCGTAGACGGGGTTTCTAGCACAGATACGCAGTATTTT
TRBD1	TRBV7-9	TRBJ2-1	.	CASSLPRDSYNEQFF	TGTGCCAGCAGCTTACCCCGGGACAGCTACAATGAGCAGTTCTTC
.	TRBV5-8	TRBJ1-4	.	CASSLGQGGEKLFF	TGTGCCAGCAGCTTGGGGCAGGGAGGCGAAAAACTGTTTTTT
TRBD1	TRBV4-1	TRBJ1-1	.	CASSQGHRGDTEAFF	TGCGCCAGCAGCCAAGGTCACAGGGGGGACACTGAAGCTTTCTTT
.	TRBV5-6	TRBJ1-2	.	CASSPVGADYGYTF	TGTGCCAGCAGCCCGGTTGGGGCGGACTATGGCTACACCTTC
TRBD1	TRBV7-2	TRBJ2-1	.	CASSLVSTGGREQFF	TGTGCCAGCAGCTTAGTAAGCACAGGGGGCAGGGAGCAGTTCTTC
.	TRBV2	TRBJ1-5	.	CASSPNGVSGQPQHF	TGTGCCAGCAGTCCAAACGGGGTTAGCGGTCAGCCCCAGCATTTT
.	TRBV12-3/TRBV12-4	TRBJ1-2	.	CASRGDSGRGYTF	TGTGCCAGCAGGGGGGACTCCGGGAGGGGCTACACCTTC
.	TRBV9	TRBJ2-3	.	CASSVDWGGTDTQYF	TGTGCCAGCAGCGTAGATTGGGGGGGCACAGATACGCAGTATTTT
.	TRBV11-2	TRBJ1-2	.	CASSSQDGYTF	TGTGCCAGCAGCTCACAGGATGGCTACACCTTC
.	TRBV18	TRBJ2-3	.	CASSPRFRTDTQYF	TGTGCCAGCTCACCGAGGTTCCGCACAGATACGCAGTATTTT
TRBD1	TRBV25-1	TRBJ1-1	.	CASNKQGASEAFF	TGTGCCAGCAACAAACAGGGGGCCTCTGAAGCTTTCTTT
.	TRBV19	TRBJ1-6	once	CASRTESSYNSPLHF	TGTGCCAGTAGAACGGAGAGCTCCTATAATTCACCCCTCCACTTT
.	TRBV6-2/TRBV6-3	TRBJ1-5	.	CASSYKGGTGNQPQHF	TGTGCCAGCAGTTACAAGGGGGGGACCGGCAATCAGCCCCAGCATTTT
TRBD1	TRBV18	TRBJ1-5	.	CASSEQGASNQPQHF	TGCGCCAGCTCCGAACAGGGGGCAAGCAATCAGCCCCAGCATTTT
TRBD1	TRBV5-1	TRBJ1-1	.	CASSRQGMNTEAFF	TGCGCCAGCAGCCGACAGGGAATGAACACTGAAGCTTTCTTT
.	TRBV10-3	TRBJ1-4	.	CAISELGGGEKLFF	TGTGCCATCAGTGAGTTGGGGGGAGGAGAAAAACTGTTTTTT
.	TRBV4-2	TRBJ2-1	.	CASSQGGTDLGQFF	TGTGCCAGCAGCCAAGGCGGGACAGACCTCGGGCAGTTCTTC
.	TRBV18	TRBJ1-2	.	CASSPPWPLYGYTF	TGTGCCAGCTCACCACCGTGGCCGCTGTATGGCTACACCTTC
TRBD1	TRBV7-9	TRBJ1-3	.	CASSAGGQSSGNTIYF	TGTGCCAGCAGCGCCGGGGGACAGTCTTCTGGAAACACCATATATTTT
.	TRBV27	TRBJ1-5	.	CASSPRQVANQPQHF	TGTGCCAGCAGTCCCCGACAGGTGGCAAATCAGCCCCAGCATTTT
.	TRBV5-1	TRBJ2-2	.	CASSGKQGSTGELFF	TGCGCCAGCAGCGGGAAACAGGGATCCACCGGGGAGCTGTTTTTT
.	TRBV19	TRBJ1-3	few	CASSRLGNTIYF	TGTGCCAGTAGTCGTCTGGGAAACACCATATATTTT
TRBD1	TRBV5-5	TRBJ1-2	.	CASSLRTPGQERHTF	TGTGCCAGCAGCTTGAGAACCCCGGGACAGGAGAGGCACACCTTC
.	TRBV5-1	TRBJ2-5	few	CASSLPGEETQYF	TGCGCCAGCAGCTTGCCAGGGGAAGAGACCCAGTACTTC
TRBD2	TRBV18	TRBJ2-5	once	CASSPSGAETQYF	TGTGCCAGCTCACCAAGCGGGGCAGAGACCCAGTACTTC
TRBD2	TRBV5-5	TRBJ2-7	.	CASSLLAGESYEQYF	TGTGCCAGCAGCTTGCTAGCGGGGGAGTCCTACGAGCAGTACTTC
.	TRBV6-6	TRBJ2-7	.	CASSLENPGSGTYEQYF	TGTGCCAGCAGTCTAGAGAACCCAGGATCAGGTACCTACGAGCAGTACTTC
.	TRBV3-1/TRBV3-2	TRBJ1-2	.	CASSPGNWGSYGYTF	TGTGCCAGCAGCCCCGGGAACTGGGGTTCCTATGGCTACACCTTC
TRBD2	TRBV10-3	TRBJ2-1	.	CAISLGLAGGNEQFF	TGTGCCATCAGTCTGGGACTAGCGGGGGGGAACGAGCAGTTCTTC
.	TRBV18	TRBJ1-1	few	CASSSEINTEAFF	TGTGCCAGCTCATCCGAGATTAACACTGAAGCTTTCTTT
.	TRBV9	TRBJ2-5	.	CASSVGPGRETQYF	TGTGCCAGCAGCGTAGGGCCAGGGAGGGAGACCCAGTACTTC
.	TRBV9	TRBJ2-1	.	CASSVQDDEQFF	TGTGCCAGCAGCGTACAGGATGATGAGCAGTTCTTC
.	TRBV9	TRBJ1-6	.	CASSVRGEYNSPLHF	TGTGCCAGCAGCGTTCGTGGGGAGTATAATTCACCCCTCCACTTT
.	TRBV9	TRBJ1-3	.	CASSVGFGRVSSGNTIYF	TGTGCCAGCAGCGTAGGATTCGGCAGGGTGAGCTCTGGAAACACCATATATTTT
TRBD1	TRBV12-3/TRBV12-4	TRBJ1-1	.	CAIKTGSGTEAFF	TGTGCCATCAAGACAGGGTCGGGCACTGAAGCTTTCTTT
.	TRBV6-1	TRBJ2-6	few	CASSESPRPGANVLTF	TGTGCCAGCAGTGAGTCCCCGAGGCCTGGGGCCAACGTCCTGACTTTC
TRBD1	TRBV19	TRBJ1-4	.	CASRPPGQGNEKLFF	TGTGCCAGTAGGCCTCCGGGACAGGGGAATGAAAAACTGTTTTTT
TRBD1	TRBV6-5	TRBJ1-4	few	CASSQQGTSEKLFF	TGTGCCAGCAGTCAACAGGGGACAAGCGAAAAACTGTTTTTT
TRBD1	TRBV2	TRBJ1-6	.	CASSETDRHSPLHF	TGTGCCAGCAGTGAAACGGACAGGCATTCACCCCTCCACTTT
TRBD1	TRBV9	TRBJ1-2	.	CASSEGTGANYGYTF	TGTGCCAGCAGCGAGGGGACAGGGGCTAACTATGGCTACACCTTC
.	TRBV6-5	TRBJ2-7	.	CASSYSVGEKDYEQYF	TGTGCCAGCAGTTACTCGGTTGGGGAGAAAGACTACGAGCAGTACTTC